The clone carrying this T cell receptor beta chain was observed once. Antigen unknown. Profiling relied on immunoSEQ multiplex PCR, and the TCRdb table lists in-frame clones only, not all of them. The data hold 300,000 to 400,000 clones, with around 88% observed a single time. This sample stems from a study of Ad26.COV2.S vaccination and SARS-CoV-2 variants. Study results and caveats: Measurement of non-spike TCR breadth gave similar results in vaccine and placebo recipients. Substantial breadth was reportedly displayed by spike-specific CD8+ and CD4+ T cell responses after vaccination.

V lost 6 bases and J 0 bases, leaving 13 bases between the germline ends. Per germline, CDR1 WNHNN and CDR2 SYGVQD (reference sequence). This CDR3 is built from 15 residues. Treatment described: some 20 received Ad26.COV2.S at low or high dose, single or two shots; 5 received placebo; per-sample allocation not given. Day 63 after the first injection of vaccine or placebo was the sampling time. The individual, an adult aged 18-55 years, was a donor in Boston. The input for sequencing was peripheral blood, taken in a trial of Ad26.COV2.S vaccine versus placebo. This TCR derives from a person between 18 and 59 years old who received the Ad26.COV2.S COVID-19 vaccine or a placebo. The chain employs TRBV10-1 and TRBJ2-3; D may correspond to TRBD1 or TRBD2 (6 bases each). The CDR3, as DNA: TGCGCCAGCAGCGGCGGGACACCCAGCACAGATACGCAGTATTTT. Amino acids: CASSGGTPSTDTQYF.